One and the same sample provided the 4 T cell receptor beta chains below, sequenced in a study of T cell changes during pregnancy in multiple sclerosis. Sequencing used immunoSEQ multiplex PCR; TCRdb keeps in-frame clones, though not all of them. The top ten hold approximately 2% of the sample, which has roughly 75,000 clones, approximately 89% seen once. The material sequenced was peripheral blood, taken before pregnancy. Receptors originate from a female donor with multiple sclerosis, enrolled in a pregnancy study.

This clone has only a few counts. The junction departs from the called germline gene at one end, perhaps through a read error. The CDR3 protein is CSVEDGTGSVF. The CDR3 DNA reads TGCAGCGTTGAAGATGGGACAGGTTCGGTCTTC. The chain has TRBV29-1 and TRBJ2-1; 8 bases fit TRBD1. This CDR3 contains 11 residues. Germline CDR1 and CDR2: SQVTM and ANQGSEA.

The chain carries TRBV11-1 and TRBJ2-1; TRBD1 matches 8 bases. CDR3 size: 14 residues. Germline CDR1 and CDR2: SGHAT and FQDESV (reference sequence). J was trimmed by 3 bases and V by 8 bases; bases with no gene match: 6. CDR3 sequence (DNA): TGTGCCAGCGCCCCGGACAGGGTCTACAATGAGCAGTTCTTC. Translated: CASAPDRVYNEQFF.

The V and J genes are TRBV27 and TRBJ1-4, with D possibly being TRBD1 (6 bases). Trimming cost V 5 bases and J 2 bases, with 21 bases left between them. This CDR3 has 18 residues. Germline loops: CDR1 MNHEY, CDR2 SMNVEV (reference sequence). The DNA for the CDR3 is TGTGCCAGCAGTCCGTCGGCAGGGGAGATCGGTACTAATGAAAAACTGTTTTTT. Residues: CASSPSAGEIGTNEKLFF.

The rearrangement uses TRBV10-2 and TRBJ1-2; D uncertain. The germline V and J ends were trimmed by 4 bases and 4 bases, with 7 bases remaining between them. The CDR3 totals 12 residues. Germline CDR1 reads WSHSY; CDR2 reads SAAADI. The CDR3 nucleotides are TGCGCCAGCAGTGGCCAGGCCTATGGCTACACCTTC. Translation gives CASSGQAYGYTF.